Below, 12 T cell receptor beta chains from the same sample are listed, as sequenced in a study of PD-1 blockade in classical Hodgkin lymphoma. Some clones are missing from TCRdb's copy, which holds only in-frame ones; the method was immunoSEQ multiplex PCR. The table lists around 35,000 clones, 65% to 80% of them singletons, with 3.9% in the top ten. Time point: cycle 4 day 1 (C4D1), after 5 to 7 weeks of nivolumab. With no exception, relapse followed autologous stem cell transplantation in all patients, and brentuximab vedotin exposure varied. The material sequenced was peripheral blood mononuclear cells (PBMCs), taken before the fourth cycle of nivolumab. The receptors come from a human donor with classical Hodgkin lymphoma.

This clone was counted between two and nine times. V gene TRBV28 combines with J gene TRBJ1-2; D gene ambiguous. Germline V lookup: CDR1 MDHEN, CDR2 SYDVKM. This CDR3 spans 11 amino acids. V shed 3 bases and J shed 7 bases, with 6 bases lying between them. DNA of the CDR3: TGTGCCAGCAGTTTCGGATCTGGCTACACCTTC. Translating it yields CASSFGSGYTF.

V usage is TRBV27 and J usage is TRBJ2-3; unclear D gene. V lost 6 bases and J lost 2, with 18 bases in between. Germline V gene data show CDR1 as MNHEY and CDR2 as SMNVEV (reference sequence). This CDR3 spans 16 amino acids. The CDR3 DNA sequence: TGTGCCAGCAGCCCCCCCCTGGCGGAGCTCACAGATACGCAGTATTTT. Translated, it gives CASSPPLAELTDTQYF.

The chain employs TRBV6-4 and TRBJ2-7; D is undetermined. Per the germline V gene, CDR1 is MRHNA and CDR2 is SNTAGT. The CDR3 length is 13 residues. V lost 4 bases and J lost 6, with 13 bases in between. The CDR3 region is CASSAPVSGEQYF. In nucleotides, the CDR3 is TGTGCCAGCAGTGCCCCCGTATCGGGCGAGCAGTACTTC.

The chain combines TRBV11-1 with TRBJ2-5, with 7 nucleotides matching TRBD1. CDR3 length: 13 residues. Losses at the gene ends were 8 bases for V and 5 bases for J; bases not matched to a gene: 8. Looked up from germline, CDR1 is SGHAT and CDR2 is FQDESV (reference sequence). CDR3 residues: CASLETGDETQYF. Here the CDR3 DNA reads TGTGCCAGCCTCGAAACAGGGGACGAGACCCAGTACTTC.

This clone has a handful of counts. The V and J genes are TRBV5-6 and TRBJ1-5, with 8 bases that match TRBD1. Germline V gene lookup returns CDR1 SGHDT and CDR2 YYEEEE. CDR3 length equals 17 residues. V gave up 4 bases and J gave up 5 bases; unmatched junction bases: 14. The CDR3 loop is CASSLSYRGGVDQPQHF. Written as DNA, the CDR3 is TGTGCCAGCAGCCTGTCATACAGGGGGGGAGTAGATCAGCCCCAGCATTTT.

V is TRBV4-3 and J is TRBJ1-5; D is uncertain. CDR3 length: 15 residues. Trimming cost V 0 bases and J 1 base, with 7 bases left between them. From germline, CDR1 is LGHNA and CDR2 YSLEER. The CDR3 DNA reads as TGCGCCAGCAGCCAAGAGGCGGGGAGCAATCAGCCCCAGCATTTT. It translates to CASSQEAGSNQPQHF.

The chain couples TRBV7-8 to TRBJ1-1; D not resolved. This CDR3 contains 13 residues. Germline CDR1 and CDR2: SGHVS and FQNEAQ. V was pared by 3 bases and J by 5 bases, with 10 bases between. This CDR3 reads CASSFGLRTEAFF. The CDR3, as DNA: TGTGCCAGCAGCTTTGGTTTGCGGACTGAAGCTTTCTTT. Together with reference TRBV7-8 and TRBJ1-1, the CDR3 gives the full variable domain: GAGVSQSPRYKVAKRGQDVALRCDPISGHVSLFWYQQALGQGPEFLTYFQNEAQLDKSGLPSDRFFAERPEGSVSTLKIQRTQQEDSAVYLCASSFGLRTEAFFGQGTRLTVV.

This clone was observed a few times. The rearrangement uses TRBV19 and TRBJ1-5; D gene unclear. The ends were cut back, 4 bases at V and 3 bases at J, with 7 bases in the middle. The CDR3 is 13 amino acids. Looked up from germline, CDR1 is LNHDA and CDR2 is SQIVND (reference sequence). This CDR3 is CASSKTFNQPQHF. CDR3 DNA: TGTGCCAGTAGTAAAACGTTCAATCAGCCCCAGCATTTT.

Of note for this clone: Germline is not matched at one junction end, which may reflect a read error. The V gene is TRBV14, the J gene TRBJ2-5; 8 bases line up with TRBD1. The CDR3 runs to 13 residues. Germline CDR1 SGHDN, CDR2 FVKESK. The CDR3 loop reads CASSPGTGLSGDF. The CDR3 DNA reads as TGTGCCAGCAGCCCAGGGACAGGTCTGTCAGGCGACTTC.

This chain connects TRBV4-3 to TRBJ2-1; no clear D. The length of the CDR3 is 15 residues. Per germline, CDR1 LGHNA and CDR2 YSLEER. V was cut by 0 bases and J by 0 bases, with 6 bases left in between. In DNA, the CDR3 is TGCGCCAGCAGCCAAGACTTCCGCTCCTACAATGAGCAGTTCTTC. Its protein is CASSQDFRSYNEQFF.

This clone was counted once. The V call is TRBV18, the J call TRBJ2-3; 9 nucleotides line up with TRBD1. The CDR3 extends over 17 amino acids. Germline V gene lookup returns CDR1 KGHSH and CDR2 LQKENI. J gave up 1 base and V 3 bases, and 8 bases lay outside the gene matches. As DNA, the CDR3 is TGTGCCAGCTCACCGCGACAGGGGGTGAGGGGCACAGATACGCAGTATTTT. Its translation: CASSPRQGVRGTDTQYF.

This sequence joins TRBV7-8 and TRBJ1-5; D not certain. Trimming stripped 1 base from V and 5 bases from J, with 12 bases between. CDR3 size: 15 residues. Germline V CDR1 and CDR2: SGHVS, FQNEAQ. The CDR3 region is CASSLGATRDQPQHF. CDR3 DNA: TGTGCCAGCAGCTTAGGGGCAACCCGGGATCAGCCCCAGCATTTT.